Sequencing of this TCR beta chain was carried out in a study of shared clonotypes between healthy human individuals. Whole-study context: CD8 memory received one plate per donor, CD8 naive two, CD4 memory three and CD4 naive three. Broader study findings: The study sampled only blood, and tissue repertoires likely differ.

Here immunoSEQ multiplex PCR was the method, and the copy in TCRdb shows in-frame clones only, minus some. The sample consists of some 1.5 million clones, roughly 98% of them appearing once. As concerns this clone: Its matching antigen is unknown.

A split of CD4+ cells into CD45RA+ naive and CD45RA-negative memory subsets was performed. The CDR3 is 18 amino acids. Germline CDR1 is MNHEY and CDR2 is SMNVEV (reference sequence). V gave up 3 bases and J gave up 2 bases, with 23 bases separating them. Sequencing input: naive CD4+ T cells sorted from blood. The subset is: CD45RA+ positively selected. The clonotype was recovered from a man aged 30 to 45 in good health. The chain employs TRBV27 and TRBJ2-7, with D hard to call. CDR3 protein: CASSFKAGPALRPYEQYF. The DNA for the CDR3 is TGTGCCAGCAGTTTTAAGGCAGGCCCAGCGCTACGCCCCTACGAGCAGTACTTC.